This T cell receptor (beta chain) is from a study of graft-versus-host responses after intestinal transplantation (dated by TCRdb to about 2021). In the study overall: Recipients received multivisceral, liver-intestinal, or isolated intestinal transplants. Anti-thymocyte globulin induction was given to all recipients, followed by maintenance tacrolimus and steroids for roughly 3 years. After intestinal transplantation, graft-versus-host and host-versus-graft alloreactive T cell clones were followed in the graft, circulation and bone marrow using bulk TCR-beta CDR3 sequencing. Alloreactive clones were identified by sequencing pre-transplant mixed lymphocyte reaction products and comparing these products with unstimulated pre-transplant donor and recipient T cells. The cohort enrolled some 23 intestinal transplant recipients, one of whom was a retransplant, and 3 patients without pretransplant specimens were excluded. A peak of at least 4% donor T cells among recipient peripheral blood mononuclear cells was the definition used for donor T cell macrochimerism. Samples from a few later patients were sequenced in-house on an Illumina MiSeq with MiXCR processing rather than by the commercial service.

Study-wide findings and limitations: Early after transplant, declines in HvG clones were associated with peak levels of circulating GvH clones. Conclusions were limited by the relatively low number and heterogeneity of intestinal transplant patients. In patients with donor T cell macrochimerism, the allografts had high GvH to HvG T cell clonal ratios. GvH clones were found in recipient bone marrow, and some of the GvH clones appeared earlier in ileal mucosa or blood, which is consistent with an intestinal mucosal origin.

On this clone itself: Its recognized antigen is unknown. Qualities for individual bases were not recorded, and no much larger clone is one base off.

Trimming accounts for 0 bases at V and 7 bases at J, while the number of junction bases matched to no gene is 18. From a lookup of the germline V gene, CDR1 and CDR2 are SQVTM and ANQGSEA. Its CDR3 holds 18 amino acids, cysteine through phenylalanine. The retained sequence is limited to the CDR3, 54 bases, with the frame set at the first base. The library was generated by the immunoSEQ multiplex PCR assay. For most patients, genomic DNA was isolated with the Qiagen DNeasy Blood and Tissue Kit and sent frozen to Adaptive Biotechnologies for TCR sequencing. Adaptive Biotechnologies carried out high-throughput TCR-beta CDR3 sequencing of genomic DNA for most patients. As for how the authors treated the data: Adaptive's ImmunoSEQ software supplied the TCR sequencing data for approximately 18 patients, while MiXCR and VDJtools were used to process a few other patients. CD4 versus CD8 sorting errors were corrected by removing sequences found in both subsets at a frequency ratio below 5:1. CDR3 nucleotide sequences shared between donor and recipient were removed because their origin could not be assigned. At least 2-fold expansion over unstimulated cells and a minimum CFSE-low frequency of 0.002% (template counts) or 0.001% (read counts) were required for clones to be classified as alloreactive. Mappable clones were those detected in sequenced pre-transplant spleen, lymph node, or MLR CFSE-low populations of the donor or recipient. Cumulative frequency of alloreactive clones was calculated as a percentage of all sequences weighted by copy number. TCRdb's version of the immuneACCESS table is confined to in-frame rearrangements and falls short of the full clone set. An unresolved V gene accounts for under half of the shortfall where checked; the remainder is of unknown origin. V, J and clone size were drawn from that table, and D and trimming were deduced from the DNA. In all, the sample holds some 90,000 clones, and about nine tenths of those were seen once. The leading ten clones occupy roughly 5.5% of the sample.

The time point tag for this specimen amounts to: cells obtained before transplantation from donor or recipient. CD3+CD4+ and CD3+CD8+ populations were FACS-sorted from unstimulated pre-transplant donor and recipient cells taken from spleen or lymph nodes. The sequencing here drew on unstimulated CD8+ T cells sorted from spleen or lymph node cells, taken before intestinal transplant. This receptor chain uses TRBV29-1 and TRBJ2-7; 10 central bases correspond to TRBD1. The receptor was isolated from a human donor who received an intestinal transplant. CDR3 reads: CSVEDPGQGLAAVREQYF. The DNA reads TGCAGCGTTGAAGACCCGGGACAGGGGCTAGCGGCCGTGAGGGAGCAGTACTTC.